This T cell receptor (beta chain) derives from a study of cytomegalovirus exposure and HLA in healthy donors. V lost 2 bases and J lost 7, with 8 bases in between. The CDR3 covers 12 residues. Germline values: CDR1 SGHTA, CDR2 FQGNSA. The primer mix had 60 Vbeta and 13 Jbeta primers. Clones were sequenced by immunoSEQ multiplex PCR, and TCRdb holds only the in-frame ones, with some missing. In the table there are roughly 100,000 clones, over 65% of which are singletons. The V gene is TRBV7-2, the J gene TRBJ1-2, with D hard to call. The sequence was obtained from a middle-aged woman in good health and CMV-seronegative. Sequenced: PBMCs. The CDR3 here is CASSLSPGGYTF. The CDR3 coding sequence is TGTGCCAGCAGCTTATCCCCAGGTGGCTACACCTTC.